The subject of this entry is one T cell receptor beta chain. Trimming at V came to 5 bases and at J to 8 bases, leaving 8 bases not matched to a gene. Germline assignment: CDR1 SGHNT and CDR2 YENEEA. The CDR3 has 16 residues. This sample stems from a study of T cell changes during pregnancy in multiple sclerosis. Clones were read by immunoSEQ multiplex PCR, and TCRdb kept only the in-frame ones, dropping some. The sample lists some 46,000 clones, about 92% occurring once. V and J are TRBV11-3 and TRBJ2-1; 14 nucleotides align to TRBD2. The source of this sequence is a female donor with multiple sclerosis, enrolled in a pregnancy study. Specimen: peripheral blood. The CDR3 is CASSPGLAGVLDEQFF. The CDR3 nucleotides read TGTGCCAGCAGCCCGGGACTAGCGGGAGTGTTGGATGAGCAGTTCTTC.